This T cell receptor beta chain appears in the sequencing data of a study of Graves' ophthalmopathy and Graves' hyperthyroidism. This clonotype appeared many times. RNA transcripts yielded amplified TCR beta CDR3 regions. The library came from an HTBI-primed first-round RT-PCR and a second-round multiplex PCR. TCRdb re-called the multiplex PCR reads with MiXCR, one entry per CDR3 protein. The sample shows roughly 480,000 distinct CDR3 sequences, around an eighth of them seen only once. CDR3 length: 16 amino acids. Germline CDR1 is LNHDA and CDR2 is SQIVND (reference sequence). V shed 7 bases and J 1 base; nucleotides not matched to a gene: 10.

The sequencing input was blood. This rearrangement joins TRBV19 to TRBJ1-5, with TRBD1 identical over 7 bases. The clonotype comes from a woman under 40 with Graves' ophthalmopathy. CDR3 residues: CASNPSPGQSNQPQHF. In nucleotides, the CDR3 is TGTGCCAGTAACCCCTCTCCGGGACAGAGCAATCAGCCCCAGCATTTT.